The T cell receptor (beta chain) described here comes from a study of cytomegalovirus exposure and HLA in healthy donors. The primer mix had 60 Vbeta and 13 Jbeta primers. Repertoires were generated with immunoSEQ multiplex PCR, while TCRdb's copy carries only in-frame clones and drops some. The data hold about 120,000 clones, with nearly 80% observed a single time. CDR1 and CDR2 (germline): SGDLS, YYNGEE. The CDR3 is 15 residues long. The J segment lost 4 bases and the V segment lost 4 bases, leaving 6 bases of the junction unmatched. Study observations and caveats: The authors later found TCR association rates varying by HLA locus, with DRB1 most and HLA-C fewest. For presence/absence analyses, sequencing depth was assumed to be roughly uniform across donors.

This clone came up once. What it recognizes is unknown. The V gene is TRBV9, the J gene TRBJ2-1; the match to TRBD1 covers 9 bases. Specimen: PBMCs. The receptor was isolated from a young woman in good health and CMV-seropositive. In DNA, the CDR3 is TGTGCCAGCAGCCGACGGACAGGGGCATACAATGAGCAGTTCTTC. This codes for CASSRRTGAYNEQFF.